The clone carrying this T cell receptor delta chain was observed a few times. Its antigen is unknown. Sequences come from RNA converted to cDNA by reverse transcription. Pooled V-gene forward primers with one constant-region reverse primer generated the CDR3 amplicons by multiplex PCR. With CATT, TCRdb re-called clones from the multiplex PCR reads. The sample contains tens of thousands of delta-chain clones, over 25% of which appear only once. The record originates from a study of Vδ1+ human thymocytes. Broader study findings: Highly polyclonal TRG and TRD repertoires with Gaussian CDR3 length distributions appeared in thymus.

The CDR3 is 21 residues long. Germline lookup yields CDR1 TSWWSYY and CDR2 QGS. V was cut by 1 base and J by 0 bases, with 27 bases left in between. Alphabeta T cells were depleted, then CD3+ Vdelta1+ Vdelta2- thymocytes were FACS-sorted. Vdelta1+ thymocyte sorts reached between about 98% and 99.6% purity. This chain joins TRDV1 and TRDJ1; D perhaps matches TRDD3 (5 bases). The sample comprised Vdelta1+ gamma-delta thymocytes from the thymus. Regarding subset: FACS-sorted CD3+ TCRalphabeta- TCRVdelta1+ TCRVdelta2- thymocytes. The sequence was obtained from a boy under three years old who had congenital heart surgery. CDR3 protein: CALGERRLFPLYETYTDKLIF. In DNA, the CDR3 is TGTGCTCTTGGGGAACGAAGGCTGTTCCCCCTATACGAGACCTACACCGATAAACTCATCTTT.